The source of this T cell receptor beta chain is a study of OX40 agonist ivuxolimab in advanced cancers. The study, taken as a whole, reports: CD8+ T cells averaged more expanded clones than CD4+.

Libraries were prepared by immunoSEQ multiplex PCR; TCRdb keeps only in-frame clonotypes and omits some of them. The table includes approximately 82,000 clones, approximately 92% detected once. If patients had autoimmune disease history or systemic immunosuppression, they were excluded. Germline V lookup: CDR1 WSHSY, CDR2 SAAADI. This CDR3 comprises 13 residues. Trimming left V 8 bases short and J 3 bases short, with 11 bases between. This clone was detected only once. Its target is not known. This specimen was CD4+ or CD8+ T cells sorted from blood, taken in a trial of the OX40 agonist ivuxolimab. The chain employs TRBV10-2 and TRBJ2-1; no clear D. The source of this sequence is an adult with an advanced solid tumor such as melanoma, head and neck, liver or kidney cancer. CDR3 coding DNA: TGCGCCAGCGTTGAAAACGGCTACAATGAGCAGTTCTTC. Protein sequence: CASVENGYNEQFF.